Included here is one T cell receptor beta chain sequence, with context. Donors were systemically healthy Caucasian individuals from Russia aged about 6 to 95 years. A second PCR, run for roughly 7 to 12 cycles, used a sample-barcoded 5' primer plus a J-beta primer mix. TCRdb used MiXCR to reprocess the 5' RACE reads, holding one entry per CDR3 protein. The sample includes 1,300,000 or so distinct CDR3 sequences, around 55% of them seen just once. This sample was taken from a study of blood T cells in healthy people across ages. From germline, CDR1 is DFQATT and CDR2 SNEGSKA (reference sequence). Trimming removed 2 bases from V and 0 bases from J, with 19 bases in between. The CDR3 runs to 17 residues.

This chain links TRBV20-1 with TRBJ1-2; D uncertain. This clonotype was obtained from a man aged 18 to 35 in good health. The sequencing sample was made of blood. This chain's CDR3 is CSARLRPLNPANYGYTF. CDR3 DNA sequence: TGCAGTGCTAGACTTCGGCCTCTAAATCCCGCTAACTATGGCTACACCTTC.